These T cell receptor beta chains were read from a single sample in a study of blood T cell repertoires in COVID-19. The assay was immunoSEQ multiplex PCR, and TCRdb's table has in-frame clones only and misses some. The data contain some 68,000 clones, roughly nine tenths of them seen just once; the ten biggest clones take up about 8.9%. What was sequenced was peripheral blood. The receptors originated from a man aged 45-60 years with active COVID-19. Each CDR3 is given with its conserved first and last residue. A D gene is named only where the DNA matches it firmly. Not all rows give a size; the values are once, few, many and, for expanded clones, a class.

CDR3 protein: CASSQGTNEKLFF
CDR3 DNA: TGTGCCAGCTCACAGGGGACTAATGAAAAACTGTTTTTT
D gene: NA
J gene: TRBJ1-4
clone size: NA
V gene: TRBV18

CDR3 protein: CASSPQGNSNQPQHF
CDR3 DNA: TGTGCCAGCAGCCCACAGGGGAATAGCAATCAGCCCCAGCATTTT
D gene: TRBD1
J gene: TRBJ1-5
clone size: few
V gene: TRBV11-2

CDR3 protein: CASSSPETEYTDTQYF
CDR3 DNA: TGTGCCAGCAGTTCCCCCGAGACAGAGTACACAGATACGCAGTATTTT
D gene: NA
J gene: TRBJ2-3
clone size: NA
V gene: TRBV5-6

CDR3 protein: CASSLLGAAYNEQFF
CDR3 DNA: TGTGCCAGCAGCTTATTAGGGGCCGCCTACAATGAGCAGTTCTTC
D gene: NA
J gene: TRBJ2-1
clone size: NA
V gene: TRBV11-3

CDR3 protein: CASSLNLRGPGDEQFF
CDR3 DNA: TGTGCCAGCAGCTTAAACCTGCGGGGGCCTGGGGATGAGCAGTTCTTC
D gene: NA
J gene: TRBJ2-1
clone size: NA
V gene: TRBV7-3

CDR3 protein: CASSVRTGWGNSYNEQFF
CDR3 DNA: TGTGCCAGCAGCGTCCGGACAGGGTGGGGAAACTCCTACAATGAGCAGTTCTTC
D gene: TRBD1
J gene: TRBJ2-1
clone size: NA
V gene: TRBV9

CDR3 protein: CASRKGDEAGNTIYF
CDR3 DNA: TGTGCCAGCCGGAAGGGGGACGAGGCTGGAAACACCATATATTTT
D gene: NA
J gene: TRBJ1-3
clone size: NA
V gene: TRBV9

CDR3 protein: CASSLAATSGGGQETQYF
CDR3 DNA: TGTGCCAGCAGCTTAGCGGCGACTAGCGGGGGAGGCCAAGAGACCCAGTACTTC
D gene: TRBD2
J gene: TRBJ2-5
clone size: NA
V gene: TRBV7-7

CDR3 protein: CASSPSQGSYEQYF
CDR3 DNA: TGCGCCAGCAGCCCGTCACAGGGTTCCTACGAGCAGTACTTC
D gene: NA
J gene: TRBJ2-7
clone size: few
V gene: TRBV5-1

CDR3 protein: CASSPIGDYNEQFF
CDR3 DNA: TGTGCCAGCAGCCCGATCGGGGACTACAATGAGCAGTTCTTC
D gene: NA
J gene: TRBJ2-1
clone size: NA
V gene: TRBV11-3

CDR3 protein: CAISEKTSGGQGYTDTQYF
CDR3 DNA: TGTGCCATCAGTGAGAAGACTAGCGGGGGCCAAGGCTACACAGATACGCAGTATTTT
D gene: TRBD2
J gene: TRBJ2-3
clone size: NA
V gene: TRBV10-3

CDR3 protein: CASSLPDRGLEAFF
CDR3 DNA: TGCGCCAGCAGCTTACCCGACAGGGGCCTTGAAGCTTTCTTT
D gene: TRBD1
J gene: TRBJ1-1
clone size: NA
V gene: TRBV5-1

CDR3 protein: CASSQDRGESYEQYF
CDR3 DNA: TGCGCCAGCAGCCAAGACAGGGGGGAGTCCTACGAGCAGTACTTC
D gene: NA
J gene: TRBJ2-7
clone size: NA
V gene: TRBV4-1

CDR3 protein: CASKRGMGNEKLFF
CDR3 DNA: TGTGCCAGTAAACGAGGCATGGGTAATGAAAAACTGTTTTTT
D gene: NA
J gene: TRBJ1-4
clone size: NA
V gene: TRBV19

CDR3 protein: CASSHRDRLRNEQFF
CDR3 DNA: TGCGCCAGCAGCCACCGGGACAGGCTGCGGAATGAGCAGTTCTTC
D gene: TRBD1
J gene: TRBJ2-1
clone size: NA
V gene: TRBV5-1

CDR3 protein: CASSLPLRRQGTRMAEAFF
CDR3 DNA: TGCGCCAGCAGCCTTCCCCTCCGACGACAGGGTACAAGAATGGCTGAAGCTTTCTTT
D gene: TRBD1
J gene: TRBJ1-1
clone size: NA
V gene: TRBV4-1

CDR3 protein: CASSTDRSYQPQHF
CDR3 DNA: TGTGCCAGCAGTACCGACAGGTCCTATCAGCCCCAGCATTTT
D gene: NA
J gene: TRBJ1-5
clone size: NA
V gene: TRBV6-6

CDR3 protein: CASSLAGNTGELFF
CDR3 DNA: TGCGCCAGCAGCTTAGCAGGGAACACCGGGGAGCTGTTTTTT
D gene: NA
J gene: TRBJ2-2
clone size: NA
V gene: TRBV5-1

CDR3 protein: CAISSNSFSGANVLTF
CDR3 DNA: TGTGCCATCAGTTCGAACAGCTTCTCTGGGGCCAACGTCCTGACTTTC
D gene: NA
J gene: TRBJ2-6
clone size: NA
V gene: TRBV10-3

CDR3 protein: CAWSVSSNQPQHF
CDR3 DNA: TGTGCCTGGAGTGTGAGTAGCAATCAGCCCCAGCATTTT
D gene: NA
J gene: TRBJ1-5
clone size: few
V gene: TRBV30

CDR3 protein: CASSLGQGPPSPLHF
CDR3 DNA: TGTGCCAGCAGCCTCGGTCAGGGCCCCCCTTCACCCCTCCACTTT
D gene: NA
J gene: TRBJ1-6
clone size: NA
V gene: TRBV3-1/TRBV3-2

CDR3 protein: CASSEASARYQPQHF
CDR3 DNA: TGTGCCAGCAGTGAAGCCTCTGCCAGATATCAGCCCCAGCATTTT
D gene: NA
J gene: TRBJ1-5
clone size: NA
V gene: TRBV2

CDR3 protein: CASSPEGRRGYTF
CDR3 DNA: TGTGCCAGCTCACCGGAGGGACGACGAGGCTACACCTTC
D gene: NA
J gene: TRBJ1-2
clone size: NA
V gene: TRBV18

CDR3 protein: CASSPYGDEQYF
CDR3 DNA: TGTGCCAGCAGCCCCTACGGGGACGAGCAGTACTTC
D gene: NA
J gene: TRBJ2-7
clone size: NA
V gene: TRBV9

CDR3 protein: CASSLVGRPKGEKLFF
CDR3 DNA: TGTGCCAGCAGCTTAGTTGGGAGGCCCAAGGGGGAAAAACTGTTTTTT
D gene: NA
J gene: TRBJ1-4
clone size: NA
V gene: TRBV11-2

CDR3 protein: CTSSPGLAGRNEQFF
CDR3 DNA: TGCACCAGCAGCCCGGGACTAGCGGGCCGCAATGAGCAGTTCTTC
D gene: NA
J gene: TRBJ2-1
clone size: NA
V gene: TRBV1

CDR3 protein: CASSAGTITDTQYF
CDR3 DNA: TGTGCCAGCAGCGCCGGGACTATCACAGATACGCAGTATTTT
D gene: TRBD2
J gene: TRBJ2-3
clone size: NA
V gene: TRBV9

CDR3 protein: CASSEYRTPAYEQYF
CDR3 DNA: TGTGCCAGCAGTGAGTACAGGACACCGGCCTACGAGCAGTACTTC
D gene: NA
J gene: TRBJ2-7
clone size: NA
V gene: TRBV6-1

CDR3 protein: CASSLEEASYGYTF
CDR3 DNA: TGCGCCAGCAGCTTGGAAGAAGCGAGCTATGGCTACACCTTC
D gene: NA
J gene: TRBJ1-2
clone size: NA
V gene: TRBV5-1

CDR3 protein: CASSFRTGSTAYEQYF
CDR3 DNA: TGTGCCAGCAGCTTTCGGACAGGGAGTACCGCCTACGAGCAGTACTTC
D gene: TRBD1
J gene: TRBJ2-7
clone size: NA
V gene: TRBV5-8

CDR3 protein: CASSASGLAKNIQYF
CDR3 DNA: TGTGCCAGCAGCGCTAGCGGGCTAGCCAAAAACATTCAGTACTTC
D gene: TRBD2
J gene: TRBJ2-4
clone size: NA
V gene: TRBV9

CDR3 protein: CASSPEARNTGELFF
CDR3 DNA: TGCGCCAGCAGCCCGGAGGCCAGAAACACCGGGGAGCTGTTTTTT
D gene: NA
J gene: TRBJ2-2
clone size: NA
V gene: TRBV5-1

CDR3 protein: CASSKEGQGRGYTF
CDR3 DNA: TGTGCCAGCAGTAAGGAGGGGCAAGGGAGGGGCTACACCTTC
D gene: NA
J gene: TRBJ1-2
clone size: NA
V gene: TRBV5-4

CDR3 protein: CASSSTGVGGYTF
CDR3 DNA: TGCGCCAGCAGCAGCACAGGGGTGGGGGGCTACACCTTC
D gene: TRBD1
J gene: TRBJ1-2
clone size: NA
V gene: TRBV5-1

CDR3 protein: CAISRTGGDYNEQFF
CDR3 DNA: TGTGCCATCAGTAGGACAGGGGGCGATTACAATGAGCAGTTCTTC
D gene: TRBD1
J gene: TRBJ2-1
clone size: NA
V gene: TRBV10-3

CDR3 protein: CASSDRGGETQYF
CDR3 DNA: TGTGCCAGCAGCGACAGGGGGGGAGAGACCCAGTACTTC
D gene: TRBD1
J gene: TRBJ2-5
clone size: NA
V gene: TRBV12-3/TRBV12-4

CDR3 protein: CATSDGTGESAFF
CDR3 DNA: TGTGCCACCAGTGATGGCACAGGGGAATCGGCTTTCTTT
D gene: TRBD1
J gene: TRBJ1-1
clone size: NA
V gene: TRBV24-1

CDR3 protein: CASSEVQGAYYQPQHF
CDR3 DNA: TGTGCCAGCAGTGAAGTCCAGGGGGCTTATTATCAGCCCCAGCATTTT
D gene: TRBD1
J gene: TRBJ1-5
clone size: few
V gene: TRBV6-1

CDR3 protein: CASSIGFNYGYTF
CDR3 DNA: TGTGCCAGTAGTATCGGTTTCAACTATGGCTACACCTTC
D gene: NA
J gene: TRBJ1-2
clone size: once
V gene: TRBV19

CDR3 protein: CASSKDRGRLGRTDTQYF
CDR3 DNA: TGTGCCAGCAGCAAAGACAGGGGGCGCCTAGGCCGAACCGATACGCAGTATTTT
D gene: TRBD1
J gene: TRBJ2-3
clone size: NA
V gene: TRBV7-8

CDR3 protein: CASSYRDRGNTEAFF
CDR3 DNA: TGTGCCAGCAGTTACCGGGACAGGGGTAACACTGAAGCTTTCTTT
D gene: TRBD1
J gene: TRBJ1-1
clone size: NA
V gene: TRBV6-5

CDR3 protein: CASSIRGPRDTGELFF
CDR3 DNA: TGCGCCAGCAGTATCAGGGGGCCCCGAGACACCGGGGAGCTGTTTTTT
D gene: TRBD1
J gene: TRBJ2-2
clone size: once
V gene: TRBV10-2

CDR3 protein: CASGLVLGHPYNEQFF
CDR3 DNA: TGTGCTAGTGGTTTGGTACTGGGACACCCCTACAATGAGCAGTTCTTC
D gene: NA
J gene: TRBJ2-1
clone size: NA
V gene: TRBV12-5

CDR3 protein: CASSLAQEGETQYF
CDR3 DNA: TGCGCCAGCAGCTTGGCCCAAGAGGGAGAGACCCAGTACTTC
D gene: NA
J gene: TRBJ2-5
clone size: NA
V gene: TRBV5-1

CDR3 protein: CASSQQAGGSSLHF
CDR3 DNA: TGTGCCAGCAGCCAGCAGGCAGGGGGCTCTTCCCTCCACTTT
D gene: TRBD1
J gene: TRBJ1-6
clone size: once
V gene: TRBV11-2